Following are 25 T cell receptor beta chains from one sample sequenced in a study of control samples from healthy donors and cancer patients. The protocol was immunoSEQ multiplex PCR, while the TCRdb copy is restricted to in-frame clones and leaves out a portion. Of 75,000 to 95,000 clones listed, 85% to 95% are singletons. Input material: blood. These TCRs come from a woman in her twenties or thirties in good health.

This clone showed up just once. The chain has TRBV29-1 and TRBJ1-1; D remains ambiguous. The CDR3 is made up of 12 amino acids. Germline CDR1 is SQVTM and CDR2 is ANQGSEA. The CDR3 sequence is CSVTLRRTEAFF. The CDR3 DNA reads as TGCAGTGTAACTTTAAGGCGAACTGAAGCTTTCTTT. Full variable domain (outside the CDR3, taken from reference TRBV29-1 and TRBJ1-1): SAVISQKPSRDICQRGTSLTIQCQVDSQVTMMFWYRQQPGQSLTLIATANQGSEATYESGFVIDKFPISRPNLTFSTLTVSNMSPEDSSIYLCSVTLRRTEAFFGQGTRLTVV.

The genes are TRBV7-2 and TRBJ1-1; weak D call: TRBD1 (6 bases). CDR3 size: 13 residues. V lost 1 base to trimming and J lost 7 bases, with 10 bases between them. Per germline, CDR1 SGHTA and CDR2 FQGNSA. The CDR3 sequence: CASSLVQGFEAFF. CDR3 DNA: TGTGCCAGCAGCTTAGTCCAGGGGTTTGAAGCTTTCTTT. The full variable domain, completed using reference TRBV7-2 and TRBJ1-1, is GAGVSQSPSNKVTEKGKDVELRCDPISGHTALYWYRQSLGQGLEFLIYFQGNSAPDKSGLPSDRFSAERTGGSVSTLTIQRTQQEDSAVYLCASSLVQGFEAFFGQGTRLTVV.

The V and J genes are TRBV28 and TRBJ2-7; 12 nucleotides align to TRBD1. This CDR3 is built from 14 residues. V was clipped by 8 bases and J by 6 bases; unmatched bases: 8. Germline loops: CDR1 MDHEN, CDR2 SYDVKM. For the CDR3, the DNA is TGTGCCAGCCAGTTAGGGACAGGGGGCGTCGAGCAGTACTTC. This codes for CASQLGTGGVEQYF.

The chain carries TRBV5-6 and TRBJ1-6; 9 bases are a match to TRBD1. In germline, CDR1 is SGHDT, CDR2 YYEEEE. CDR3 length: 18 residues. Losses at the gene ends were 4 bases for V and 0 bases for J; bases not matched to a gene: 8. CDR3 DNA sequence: TGTGCCAGCAGCGCAGCTTTGGGACAGGGCTCCTATAATTCACCCCTCCACTTT. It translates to CASSAALGQGSYNSPLHF.

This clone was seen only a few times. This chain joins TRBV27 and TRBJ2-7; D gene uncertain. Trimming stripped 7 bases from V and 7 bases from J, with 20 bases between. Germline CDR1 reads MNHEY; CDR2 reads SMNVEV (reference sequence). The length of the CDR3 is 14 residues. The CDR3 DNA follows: TGTGCCAGCACCGTCCCCCCCCCTCACGGGGAGCAGTACTTC. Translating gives CASTVPPPHGEQYF.

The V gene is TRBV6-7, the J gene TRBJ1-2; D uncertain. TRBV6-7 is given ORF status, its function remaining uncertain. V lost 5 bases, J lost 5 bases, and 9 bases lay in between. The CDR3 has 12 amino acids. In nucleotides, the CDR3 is TGTGCCAGCAGTCCATCGGGATATGGCTACACCTTC. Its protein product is CASSPSGYGYTF.

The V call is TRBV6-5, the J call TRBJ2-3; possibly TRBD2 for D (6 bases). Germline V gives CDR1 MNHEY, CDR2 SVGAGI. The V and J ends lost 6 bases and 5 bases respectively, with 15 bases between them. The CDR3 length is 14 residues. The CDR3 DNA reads TGTGCCAGCAGCTCTCTGGGGCGGGGAGATACGCAGTATTTT. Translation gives CASSSLGRGDTQYF.

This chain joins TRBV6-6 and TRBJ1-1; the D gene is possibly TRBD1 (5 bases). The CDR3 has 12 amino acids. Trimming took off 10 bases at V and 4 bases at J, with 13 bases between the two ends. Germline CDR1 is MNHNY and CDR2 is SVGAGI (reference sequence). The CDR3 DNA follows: TGTGCCACCACCGGGGCACGCACTGAAGCTTTCTTT. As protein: CATTGARTEAFF.

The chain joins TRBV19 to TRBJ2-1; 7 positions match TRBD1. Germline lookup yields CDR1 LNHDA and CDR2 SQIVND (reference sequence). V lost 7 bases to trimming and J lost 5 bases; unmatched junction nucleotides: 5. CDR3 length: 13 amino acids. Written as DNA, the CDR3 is TGTGCCAGTACCTATGACAGGGACAATGAGCAGTTCTTC. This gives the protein CASTYDRDNEQFF.

The CDR3 DNA follows: TGTGCCAGCAGTAGGGCAGGGGATACAAATCAGCCCCAGCATTTT. Its translation is CASSRAGDTNQPQHF. The chain combines TRBV27 with TRBJ1-5; possible D gene TRBD1, 6 bases. Germline V gives CDR1 MNHEY, CDR2 SMNVEV (reference sequence). Trimming removed 5 bases from V and 4 bases from J, with 15 bases in between. This CDR3 spans 15 amino acids.

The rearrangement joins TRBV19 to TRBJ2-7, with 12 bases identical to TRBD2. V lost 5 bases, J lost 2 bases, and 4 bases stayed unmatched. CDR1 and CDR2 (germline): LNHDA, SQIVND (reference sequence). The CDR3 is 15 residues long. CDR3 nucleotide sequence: TGTGCCAGTAGTCCGTGGACTAGCGGGGCCTACGAGCAGTACTTC. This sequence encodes CASSPWTSGAYEQYF.

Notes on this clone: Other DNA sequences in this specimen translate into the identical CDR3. The chain's CDR3 is CASSVSRGQTEAFF. Written as DNA, the CDR3 is TGTGCCAGCAGCGTGTCCCGGGGTCAGACTGAAGCTTTCTTT. V and J are TRBV9 and TRBJ1-1; D not resolved. The germline V gene encodes CDR1 SGDLS and CDR2 YYNGEE. V lost 2 bases to trimming and J lost 5 bases, with 13 bases between them. There are 14 residues in the CDR3.

CDR3 amino acids: CASSEADGQGYEQFF. DNA for the CDR3: TGTGCCAGCAGTGAAGCTGACGGACAGGGATATGAGCAGTTCTTC. The chain carries TRBV6-1 and TRBJ2-1, with 8 bases identical to TRBD1. Germline assignment: CDR1 MNHNS and CDR2 SASEGT. The V segment lost 0 bases and the J segment 8 bases; nucleotides outside the gene matches: 6. The CDR3 sequence is 15 residues long.

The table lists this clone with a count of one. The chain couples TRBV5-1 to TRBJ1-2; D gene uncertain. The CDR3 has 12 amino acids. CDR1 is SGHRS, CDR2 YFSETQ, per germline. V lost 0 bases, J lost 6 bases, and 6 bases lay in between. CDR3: CASSLGADGYTF. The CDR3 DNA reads TGCGCCAGCAGCTTGGGCGCGGATGGCTACACCTTC.

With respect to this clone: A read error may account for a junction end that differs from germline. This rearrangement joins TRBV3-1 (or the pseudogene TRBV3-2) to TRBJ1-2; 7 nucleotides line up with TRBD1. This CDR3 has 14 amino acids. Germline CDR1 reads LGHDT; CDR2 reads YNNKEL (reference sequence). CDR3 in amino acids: CASSQDAGGDGYAF. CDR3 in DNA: TGTGCCAGCAGCCAAGATGCAGGGGGTGATGGCTACGCCTTC.

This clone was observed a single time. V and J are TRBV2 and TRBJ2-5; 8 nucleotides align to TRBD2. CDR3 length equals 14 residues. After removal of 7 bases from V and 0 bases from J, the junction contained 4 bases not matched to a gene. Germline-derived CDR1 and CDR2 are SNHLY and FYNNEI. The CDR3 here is CASIAGTYQETQYF. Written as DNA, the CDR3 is TGTGCCAGCATAGCGGGGACGTACCAAGAGACCCAGTACTTC.

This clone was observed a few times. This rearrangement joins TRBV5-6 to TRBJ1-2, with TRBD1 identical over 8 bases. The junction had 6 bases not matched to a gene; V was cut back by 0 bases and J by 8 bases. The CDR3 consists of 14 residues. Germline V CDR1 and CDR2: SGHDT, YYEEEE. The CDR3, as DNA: TGTGCCAGCAGCTTGGAGACAGGGGATTGGGGCTACACCTTC. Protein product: CASSLETGDWGYTF.

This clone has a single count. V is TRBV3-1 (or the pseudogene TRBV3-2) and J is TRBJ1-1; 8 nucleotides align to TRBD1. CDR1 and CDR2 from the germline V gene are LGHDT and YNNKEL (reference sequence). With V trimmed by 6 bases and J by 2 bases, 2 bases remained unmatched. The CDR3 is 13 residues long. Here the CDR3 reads CASRTGDNTEAFF. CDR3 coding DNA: TGTGCCAGCAGGACAGGGGATAACACTGAAGCTTTCTTT.

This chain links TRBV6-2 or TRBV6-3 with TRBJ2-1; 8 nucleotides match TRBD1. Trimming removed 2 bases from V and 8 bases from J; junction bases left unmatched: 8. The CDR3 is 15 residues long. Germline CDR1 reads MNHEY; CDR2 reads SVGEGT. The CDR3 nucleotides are TGTGCCAGCAGTTACGCGGACAGGGCCACCGATGAGCAGTTCTTC. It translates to CASSYADRATDEQFF.

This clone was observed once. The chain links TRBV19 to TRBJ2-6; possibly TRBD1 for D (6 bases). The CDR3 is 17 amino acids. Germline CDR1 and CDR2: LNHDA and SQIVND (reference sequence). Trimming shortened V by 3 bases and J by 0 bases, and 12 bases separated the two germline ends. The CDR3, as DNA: TGTGCCAGTAGTATGGGGGCCTCCTTCTCTGGGGCCAACGTCCTGACTTTC. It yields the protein CASSMGASFSGANVLTF.

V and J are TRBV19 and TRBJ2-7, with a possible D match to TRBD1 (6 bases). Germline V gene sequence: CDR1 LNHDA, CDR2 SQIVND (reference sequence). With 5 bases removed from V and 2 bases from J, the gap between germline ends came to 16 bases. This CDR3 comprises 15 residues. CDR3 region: CASSGGGTVPYEQYF. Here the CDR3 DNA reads TGTGCCAGTAGTGGGGGCGGAACCGTCCCCTACGAGCAGTACTTC. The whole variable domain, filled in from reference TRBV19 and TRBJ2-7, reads DGGITQSPKYLFRKEGQNVTLSCEQNLNHDAMYWYRQDPGQGLRLIYYSQIVNDFQKGDIAEGYSVSREKKESFPLTVTSAQKNPTAFYLCASSGGGTVPYEQYFGPGTRLTVT.

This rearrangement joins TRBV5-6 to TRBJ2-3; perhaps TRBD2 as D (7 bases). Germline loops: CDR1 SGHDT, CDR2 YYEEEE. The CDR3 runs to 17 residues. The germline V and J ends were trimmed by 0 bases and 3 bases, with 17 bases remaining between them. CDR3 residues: CASSLGGGLQGTDTQYF. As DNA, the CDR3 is TGTGCCAGCAGCTTGGGCGGGGGACTCCAGGGGACAGATACGCAGTATTTT.

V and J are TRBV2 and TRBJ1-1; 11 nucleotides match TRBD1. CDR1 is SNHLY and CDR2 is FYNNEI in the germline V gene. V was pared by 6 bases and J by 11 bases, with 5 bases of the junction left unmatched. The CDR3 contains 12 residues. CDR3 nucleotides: TGTGCCAGCAGGGAGGACAGGGGGCACGCTTTCTTT. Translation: CASREDRGHAFF.

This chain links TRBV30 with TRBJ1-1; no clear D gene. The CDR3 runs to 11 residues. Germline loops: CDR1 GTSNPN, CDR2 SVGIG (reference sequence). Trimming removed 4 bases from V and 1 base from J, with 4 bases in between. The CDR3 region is CAWMRNTEAFF. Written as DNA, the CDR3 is TGTGCCTGGATGAGGAACACTGAAGCTTTCTTT. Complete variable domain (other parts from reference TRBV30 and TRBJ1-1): SQTIHQWPATLVQPVGSPLSLECTVEGTSNPNLYWYRQAAGRGLQLLFYSVGIGQISSEVPQNLSASRPQDRQFILSSKKLLLSDSGFYLCAWMRNTEAFFGQGTRLTVV.

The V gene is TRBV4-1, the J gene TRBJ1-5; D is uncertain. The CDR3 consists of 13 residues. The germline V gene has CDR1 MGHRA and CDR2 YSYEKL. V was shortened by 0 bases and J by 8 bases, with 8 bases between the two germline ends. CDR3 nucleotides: TGCGCCAGCAGCCAAGAGTCAAGGGAGCCCCAGCATTTT. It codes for CASSQESREPQHF.